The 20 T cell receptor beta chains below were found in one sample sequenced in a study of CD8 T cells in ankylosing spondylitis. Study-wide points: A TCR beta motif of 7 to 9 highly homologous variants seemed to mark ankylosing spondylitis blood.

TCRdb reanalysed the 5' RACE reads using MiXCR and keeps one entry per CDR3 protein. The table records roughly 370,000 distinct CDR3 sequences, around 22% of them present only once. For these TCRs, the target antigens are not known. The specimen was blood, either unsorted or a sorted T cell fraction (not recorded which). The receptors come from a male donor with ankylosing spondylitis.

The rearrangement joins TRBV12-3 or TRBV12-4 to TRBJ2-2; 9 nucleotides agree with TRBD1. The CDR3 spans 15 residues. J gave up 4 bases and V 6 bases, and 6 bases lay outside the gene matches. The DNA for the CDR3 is TGTGCCAGCAGCAACCGGGACAGGGTCACCGGGGAGCTGTTTTTT. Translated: CASSNRDRVTGELFF.

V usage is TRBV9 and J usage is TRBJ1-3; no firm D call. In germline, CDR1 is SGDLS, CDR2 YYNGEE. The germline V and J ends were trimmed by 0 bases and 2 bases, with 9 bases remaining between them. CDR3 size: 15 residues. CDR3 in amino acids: CASSVGGDPGNTIYF. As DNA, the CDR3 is TGTGCCAGCAGCGTAGGTGGTGACCCTGGAAACACCATATATTTT.

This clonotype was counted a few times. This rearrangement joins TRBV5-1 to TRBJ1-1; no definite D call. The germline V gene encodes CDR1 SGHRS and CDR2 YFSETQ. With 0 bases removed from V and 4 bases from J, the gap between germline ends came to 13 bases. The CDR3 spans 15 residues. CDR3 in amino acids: CASSLVGESGTEAFF. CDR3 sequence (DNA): TGCGCCAGCAGCTTGGTTGGGGAGTCGGGCACTGAAGCTTTCTTT.

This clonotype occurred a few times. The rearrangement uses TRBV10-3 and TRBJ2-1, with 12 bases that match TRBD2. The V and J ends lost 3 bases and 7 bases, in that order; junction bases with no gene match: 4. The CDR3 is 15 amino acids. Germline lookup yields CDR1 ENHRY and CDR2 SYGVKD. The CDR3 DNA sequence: TGTGCCATCAGTGATCTAGCGGGAGGGGAGAATGAGCAGTTCTTC. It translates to CAISDLAGGENEQFF.

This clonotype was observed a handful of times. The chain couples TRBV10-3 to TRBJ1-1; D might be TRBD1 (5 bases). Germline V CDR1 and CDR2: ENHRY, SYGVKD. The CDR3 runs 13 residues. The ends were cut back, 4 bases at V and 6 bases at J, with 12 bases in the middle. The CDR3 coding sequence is TGTGCCATCAGTGGAACCAGGGTACCTGAAGCTTTCTTT. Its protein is CAISGTRVPEAFF.

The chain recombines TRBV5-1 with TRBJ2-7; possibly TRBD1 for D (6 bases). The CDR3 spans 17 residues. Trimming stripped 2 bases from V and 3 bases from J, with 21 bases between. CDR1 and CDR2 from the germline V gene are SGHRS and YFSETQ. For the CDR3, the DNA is TGCGCCAGCAGCTTCCAGGCCGAGGTTGGGGGCGGCTACGAGCAGTACTTC. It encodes CASSFQAEVGGGYEQYF.

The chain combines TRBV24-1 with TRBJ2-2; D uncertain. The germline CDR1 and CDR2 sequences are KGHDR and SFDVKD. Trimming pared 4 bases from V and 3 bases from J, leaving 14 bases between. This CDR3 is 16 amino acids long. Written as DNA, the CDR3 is TGTGCCACCAGTGACCATACACGTTGGGACACCGGGGAGCTGTTTTTT. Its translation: CATSDHTRWDTGELFF.

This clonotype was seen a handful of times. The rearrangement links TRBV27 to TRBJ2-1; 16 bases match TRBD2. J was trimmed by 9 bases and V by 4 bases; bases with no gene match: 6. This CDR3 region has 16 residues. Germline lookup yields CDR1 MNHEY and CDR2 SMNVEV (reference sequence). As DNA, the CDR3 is TGTGCCAGCAGTTCACCCGGGACTAGCGGGAGGGGTGAGCAGTTCTTC. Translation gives CASSSPGTSGRGEQFF.

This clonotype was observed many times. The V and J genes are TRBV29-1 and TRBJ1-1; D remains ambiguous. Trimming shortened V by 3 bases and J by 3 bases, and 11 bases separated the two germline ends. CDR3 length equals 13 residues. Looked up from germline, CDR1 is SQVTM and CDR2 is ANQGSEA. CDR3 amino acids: CSVDGQADTEAFF. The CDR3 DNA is TGCAGCGTTGATGGGCAGGCAGACACTGAAGCTTTCTTT.

As DNA, the CDR3 is TGTGCCAGCAGCCAAGTCGGTACGGGCTGGGAGACCCAGTACTTC. The encoded protein is CASSQVGTGWETQYF. V gene TRBV3-1 combines with J gene TRBJ2-5; D unclear. This CDR3 has 15 amino acids. V lost 1 base and J lost 5, with 14 bases in between. Germline CDR1 LGHDT, CDR2 YNNKEL (reference sequence).

In DNA, the CDR3 is TGTGCCAGCAGTGAATATAAGGGGGAAAGCACCGGGGAGCTGTTTTTT. The encoded protein is CASSEYKGESTGELFF. The V gene is TRBV25-1, the J gene TRBJ2-2; tentatively, D is TRBD1 (6 bases). Germline V gene lookup returns CDR1 MGHDK and CDR2 SYGVNS. Trimming shortened V by 0 bases and J by 4 bases, and 12 bases separated the two germline ends. CDR3 size: 16 residues.

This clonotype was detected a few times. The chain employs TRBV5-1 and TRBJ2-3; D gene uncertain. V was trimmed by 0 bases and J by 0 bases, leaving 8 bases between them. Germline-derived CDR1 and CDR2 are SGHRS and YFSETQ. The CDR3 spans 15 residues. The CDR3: CASSLVLASTDTQYF. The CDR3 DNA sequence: TGCGCCAGCAGCTTGGTCCTGGCTAGCACAGATACGCAGTATTTT.

The CDR3 coding sequence is TGTGCCAGCTCACCACGGGGGGACCAGCCCCAGCATTTT. This encodes CASSPRGDQPQHF. The chain combines TRBV18 with TRBJ1-5; D is possibly TRBD1 (5 bases). Germline loops: CDR1 KGHSH, CDR2 LQKENI. The CDR3 extends over 13 amino acids. V was cut by 1 base and J by 7 bases, with 8 bases left in between.

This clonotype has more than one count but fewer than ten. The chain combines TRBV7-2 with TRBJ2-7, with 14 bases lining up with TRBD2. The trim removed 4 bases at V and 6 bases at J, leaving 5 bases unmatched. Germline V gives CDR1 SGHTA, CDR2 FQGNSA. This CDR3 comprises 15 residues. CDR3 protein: CASSSPGLAGAEQYF. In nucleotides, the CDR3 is TGTGCCAGCAGCTCCCCGGGACTAGCGGGAGCCGAGCAGTACTTC.

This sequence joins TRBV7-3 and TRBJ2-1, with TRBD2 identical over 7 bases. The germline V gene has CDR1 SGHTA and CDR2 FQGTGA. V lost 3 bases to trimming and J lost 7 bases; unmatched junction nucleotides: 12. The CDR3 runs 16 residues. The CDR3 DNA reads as TGTGCCAGCAGCTTGAATCACGGCGGGAGAGGTAATGAGCAGTTCTTC. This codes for CASSLNHGGRGNEQFF.

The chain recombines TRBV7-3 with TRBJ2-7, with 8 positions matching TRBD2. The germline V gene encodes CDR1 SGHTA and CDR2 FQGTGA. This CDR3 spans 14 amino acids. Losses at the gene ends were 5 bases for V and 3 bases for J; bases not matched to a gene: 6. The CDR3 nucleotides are TGTGCCAGCAGCATGACTAGCGAAAGCTACGAGCAGTACTTC. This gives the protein CASSMTSESYEQYF.

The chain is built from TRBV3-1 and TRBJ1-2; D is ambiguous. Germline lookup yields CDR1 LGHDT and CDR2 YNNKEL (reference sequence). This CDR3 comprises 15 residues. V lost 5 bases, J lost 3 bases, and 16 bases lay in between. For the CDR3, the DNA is TGTGCCAGCAGCTTTCGTACGGGAGGATACTATGGCTACACCTTC. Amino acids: CASSFRTGGYYGYTF.

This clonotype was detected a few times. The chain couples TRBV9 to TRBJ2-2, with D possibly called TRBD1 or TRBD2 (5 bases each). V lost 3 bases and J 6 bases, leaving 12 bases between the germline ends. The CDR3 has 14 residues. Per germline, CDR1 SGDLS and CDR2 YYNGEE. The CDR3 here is CASSGGTGPGELFF. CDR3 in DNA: TGTGCCAGCAGCGGAGGGACCGGCCCCGGGGAGCTGTTTTTT.

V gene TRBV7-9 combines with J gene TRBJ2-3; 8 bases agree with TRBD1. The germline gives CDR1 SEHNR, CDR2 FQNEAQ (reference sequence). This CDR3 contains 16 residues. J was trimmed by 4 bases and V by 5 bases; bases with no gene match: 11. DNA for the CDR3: TGTGCCAGCAGCCTAAGTTGGACAGGGAGCTCAGATACGCAGTATTTT. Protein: CASSLSWTGSSDTQYF.

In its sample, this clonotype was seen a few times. As DNA, the CDR3 is TGCAGTGCTACCCTTCCAGGGTCAGATACGCAGTATTTT. Translating it yields CSATLPGSDTQYF. The rearrangement links TRBV20-1 to TRBJ2-3, with D tentatively TRBD1 (5 bases). CDR3 length: 13 residues. Trimming stripped 4 bases from V and 4 bases from J, with 12 bases between. Germline assignment: CDR1 DFQATT and CDR2 SNEGSKA (reference sequence).